Listed here are 2 T cell receptor beta chains from one sample, sequenced in a study of blood T cell repertoires in COVID-19. Repertoires were generated with immunoSEQ multiplex PCR, while TCRdb's copy carries only in-frame clones and drops some. Of approximately 240,000 clones in the sample, around 80% were seen once. The specimen was peripheral blood. These receptors came from a woman older than 75 with active or convalescent COVID-19.

The V and J genes are TRBV7-2 and TRBJ2-7, with D unclear. The CDR3 is 15 residues long. Germline V gene sequence: CDR1 SGHTA, CDR2 FQGNSA. V shed 5 bases and J shed 4 bases, with 18 bases lying between them. CDR3 in DNA: TGTGCCAGCAGCCCCTCCAGCTCGACGGGTTACGAGCAGTACTTC. It specifies CASSPSSSTGYEQYF.

The V gene is TRBV5-8, the J gene TRBJ2-1; TRBD2 might be the D (6 bases). The germline gives CDR1 SGHTS, CDR2 YDEGEE. CDR3 length: 15 amino acids. Trimming took off 4 bases at V and 5 bases at J, with 16 bases between the two ends. The CDR3 is CASSLGTRGHNEQFF. CDR3 coding DNA: TGTGCCAGCAGCCTCGGGACTCGTGGCCACAATGAGCAGTTCTTC.